These T cell receptor beta chains were read from a single sample in a study of cytomegalovirus exposure and HLA in healthy donors. Profiled with immunoSEQ multiplex PCR; TCRdb holds only in-frame clones, not every one. The table includes about 130,000 clones, about 80% detected once. The sequenced material came from PBMCs. These receptors all stem from a man aged 25-45 years in good health and CMV-seropositive. Each CDR3 is given with its conserved first and last residue. The D gene is left open where the match is weak.

v_gene: TRBV6-1; d_gene: TRBD1; CDR3aa: CASRTRTGEGYTF
v_gene: TRBV27; d_gene: NA; CDR3aa: CASSLSNLGPQHF
v_gene: TRBV6-1; d_gene: NA; CDR3aa: CASSTTGTYEQYF
v_gene: TRBV7-8; d_gene: NA; CDR3aa: CASSPRAGRYTF
v_gene: TRBV14; d_gene: NA; CDR3aa: CASSQWGSSGNTIYF
v_gene: TRBV2; d_gene: TRBD2; CDR3aa: CASSEVAGDPYNEQFF
v_gene: TRBV7-2; d_gene: TRBD1; CDR3aa: CASSLQGASGQPQHF
v_gene: TRBV15; d_gene: NA; CDR3aa: CATSRLPTGYQETQYF
v_gene: TRBV12-5; d_gene: NA; CDR3aa: CASGLVGGGNEQFF
v_gene: TRBV12-5; d_gene: NA; CDR3aa: CASASGRGYEQYF
v_gene: TRBV19; d_gene: TRBD1; CDR3aa: CASSTPGQGSAYGYTF
v_gene: TRBV4-1; d_gene: NA; CDR3aa: CASSQGLLNQPQHF
v_gene: TRBV9; d_gene: TRBD1; CDR3aa: CASSVGQGAPLVAQHF
v_gene: TRBV29-1; d_gene: TRBD1; CDR3aa: CSVLGQGGPNEKLFF
v_gene: TRBV12-5; d_gene: NA; CDR3aa: CASGPKPGNEQFF
v_gene: TRBV6-5; d_gene: NA; CDR3aa: CASSYSVAANTGELFF
v_gene: TRBV4-2; d_gene: NA; CDR3aa: CASSLGTPGSYGYTF
v_gene: TRBV9; d_gene: NA; CDR3aa: CASTGGSTDTQYF
v_gene: TRBV10-2; d_gene: TRBD2; CDR3aa: CASGTSGGAANIQYF
v_gene: TRBV29-1; d_gene: NA; CDR3aa: CSVKDRFYGYTF
v_gene: TRBV6-1; d_gene: NA; CDR3aa: CASSEDQKNIQYF
v_gene: TRBV19; d_gene: TRBD1; CDR3aa: CASSRGTGNYGYTF
v_gene: TRBV10-2; d_gene: NA; CDR3aa: CASSESLKHYGYTF
v_gene: TRBV5-5; d_gene: TRBD2; CDR3aa: CASSSAQRGAYNEQFF
v_gene: TRBV5-1; d_gene: NA; CDR3aa: CASSSSGALVTDTQYF
v_gene: TRBV10-3; d_gene: TRBD1; CDR3aa: CAISEGQGFKPQHF
v_gene: TRBV10-3; d_gene: NA; CDR3aa: CAIKDVAGNEQFF
v_gene: TRBV27; d_gene: NA; CDR3aa: CASSSGRGNSPLHF
v_gene: TRBV6-1; d_gene: TRBD1; CDR3aa: CASSATWTGVVYGYTF
v_gene: TRBV2; d_gene: NA; CDR3aa: CASSDGTPGTGELFF
v_gene: TRBV11-3; d_gene: NA; CDR3aa: CASSFSRSGFDSDTQYF
v_gene: TRBV4-1; d_gene: NA; CDR3aa: CASSQEEGFSSGYTF
v_gene: TRBV13; d_gene: NA; CDR3aa: CASSRYLSGANVLTF
v_gene: TRBV19; d_gene: NA; CDR3aa: CASSSAGAKDEKLFF
v_gene: TRBV6-5; d_gene: TRBD1; CDR3aa: CASSATGADNQPQHF
v_gene: TRBV14; d_gene: TRBD1; CDR3aa: CASSQEGQVRGGYTF